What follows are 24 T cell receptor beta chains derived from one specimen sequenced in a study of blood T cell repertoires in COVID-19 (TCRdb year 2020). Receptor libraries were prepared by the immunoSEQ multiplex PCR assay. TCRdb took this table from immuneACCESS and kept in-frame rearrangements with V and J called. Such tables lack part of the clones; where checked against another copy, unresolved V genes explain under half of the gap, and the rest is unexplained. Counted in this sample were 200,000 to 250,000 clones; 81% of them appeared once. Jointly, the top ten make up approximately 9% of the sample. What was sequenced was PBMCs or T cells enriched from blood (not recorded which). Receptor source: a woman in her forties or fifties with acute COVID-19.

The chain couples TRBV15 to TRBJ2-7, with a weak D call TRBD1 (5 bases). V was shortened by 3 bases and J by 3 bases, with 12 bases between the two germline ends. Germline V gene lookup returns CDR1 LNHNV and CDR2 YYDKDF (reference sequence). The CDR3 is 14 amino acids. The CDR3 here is CATSRSLTDYEQYF. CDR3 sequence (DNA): TGTGCCACCAGCAGGTCCCTGACAGACTACGAGCAGTACTTC.

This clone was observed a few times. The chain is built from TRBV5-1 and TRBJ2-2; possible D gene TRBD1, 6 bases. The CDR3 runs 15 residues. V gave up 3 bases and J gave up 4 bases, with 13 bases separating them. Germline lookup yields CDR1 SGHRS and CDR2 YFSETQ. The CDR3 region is CASSYRTELTGELFF. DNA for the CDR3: TGCGCCAGCAGCTATCGGACAGAGCTCACCGGGGAGCTGTTTTTT.

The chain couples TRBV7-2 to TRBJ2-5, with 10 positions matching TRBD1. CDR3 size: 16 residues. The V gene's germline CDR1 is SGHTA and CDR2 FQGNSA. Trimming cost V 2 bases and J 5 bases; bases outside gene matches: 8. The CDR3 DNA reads TGTGCCAGCAGCTTATCGGGACAGGGGTTTCGTGAGACCCAGTACTTC. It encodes CASSLSGQGFRETQYF.

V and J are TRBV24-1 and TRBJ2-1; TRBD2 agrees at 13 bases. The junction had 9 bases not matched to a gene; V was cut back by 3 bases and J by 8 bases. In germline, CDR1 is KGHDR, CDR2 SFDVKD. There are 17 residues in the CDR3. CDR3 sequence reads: CATSDQGLAGPRDEQFF. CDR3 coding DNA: TGTGCCACCAGTGATCAGGGACTAGCGGGACCGCGGGATGAGCAGTTCTTC.

The DNA for the CDR3 is TGTGCCAGCAACGCTGGGGCTGGCGAGCAGTACTTC. Protein sequence: CASNAGAGEQYF. This sequence joins TRBV5-5 and TRBJ2-7; tentatively, D is TRBD1 (5 bases). Between the trimmed V and J ends, which lost 6 bases and 6 bases, there was a span of 13 bases. The CDR3 totals 12 residues. Germline assignment: CDR1 SGHKS and CDR2 YYEKEE (reference sequence).

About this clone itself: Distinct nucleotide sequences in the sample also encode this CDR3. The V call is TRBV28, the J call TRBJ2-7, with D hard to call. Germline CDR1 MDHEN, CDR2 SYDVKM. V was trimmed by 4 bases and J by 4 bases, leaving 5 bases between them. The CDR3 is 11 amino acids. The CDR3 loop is CASSSNYEQYF. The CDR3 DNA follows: TGTGCCAGCAGTTCTAATTACGAGCAGTACTTC.

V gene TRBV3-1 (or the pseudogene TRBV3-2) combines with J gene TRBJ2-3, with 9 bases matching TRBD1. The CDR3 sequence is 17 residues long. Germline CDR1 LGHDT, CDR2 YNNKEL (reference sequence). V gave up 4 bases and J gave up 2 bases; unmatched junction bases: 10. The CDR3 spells CASSPSGTGTVTDTQYF. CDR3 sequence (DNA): TGTGCCAGCAGCCCCTCAGGGACAGGGACGGTCACAGATACGCAGTATTTT.

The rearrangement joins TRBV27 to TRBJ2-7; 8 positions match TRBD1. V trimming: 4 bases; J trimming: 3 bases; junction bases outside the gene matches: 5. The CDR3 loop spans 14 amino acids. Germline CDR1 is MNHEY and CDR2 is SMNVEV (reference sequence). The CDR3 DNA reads TGTGCCAGCAGTTCGACAGGGGCCTACTACGAGCAGTACTTC. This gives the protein CASSSTGAYYEQYF.

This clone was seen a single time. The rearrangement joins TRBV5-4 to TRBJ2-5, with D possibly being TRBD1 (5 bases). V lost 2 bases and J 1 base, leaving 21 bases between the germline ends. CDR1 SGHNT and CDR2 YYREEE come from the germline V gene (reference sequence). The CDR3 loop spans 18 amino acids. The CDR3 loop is CASSFLVGGGRAQETQYF. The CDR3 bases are TGTGCCAGCAGCTTCCTGGTGGGCGGCGGCAGGGCCCAAGAGACCCAGTACTTC.

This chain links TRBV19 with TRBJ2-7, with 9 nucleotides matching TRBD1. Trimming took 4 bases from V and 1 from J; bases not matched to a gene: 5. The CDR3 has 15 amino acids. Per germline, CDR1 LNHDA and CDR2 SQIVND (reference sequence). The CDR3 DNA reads TGTGCCAGTAGTACGAGGGACAGGGCGTCCTACGAGCAGTACTTC. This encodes CASSTRDRASYEQYF.

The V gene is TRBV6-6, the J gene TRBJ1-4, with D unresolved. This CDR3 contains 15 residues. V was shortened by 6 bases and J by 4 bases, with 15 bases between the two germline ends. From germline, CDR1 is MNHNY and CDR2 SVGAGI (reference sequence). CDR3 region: CASREGSLGNEKLFF. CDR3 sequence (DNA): TGTGCCAGCAGGGAGGGCTCCTTGGGTAATGAAAAACTGTTTTTT.

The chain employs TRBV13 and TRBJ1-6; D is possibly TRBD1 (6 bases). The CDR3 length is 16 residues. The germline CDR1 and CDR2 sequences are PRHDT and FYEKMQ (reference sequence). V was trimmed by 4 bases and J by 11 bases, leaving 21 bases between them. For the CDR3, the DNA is TGTGCCAGCAGCTACCACGGATGGGACAATTATGCACCCCTCCACTTT. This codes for CASSYHGWDNYAPLHF. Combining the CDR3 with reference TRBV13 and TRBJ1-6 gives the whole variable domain AAGVIQSPRHLIKEKRETATLKCYPIPRHDTVYWYQQGPGQDPQFLISFYEKMQSDKGSIPDRFSAQQFSDYHSELNMSSLELGDSALYFCASSYHGWDNYAPLHFGNGTRLTVT.

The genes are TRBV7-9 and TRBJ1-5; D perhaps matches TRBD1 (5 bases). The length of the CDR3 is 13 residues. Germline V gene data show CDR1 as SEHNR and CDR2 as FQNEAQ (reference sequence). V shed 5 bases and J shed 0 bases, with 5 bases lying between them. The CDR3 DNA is TGTGCCAGCAGCGACAGTAGCAATCAGCCCCAGCATTTT. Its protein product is CASSDSSNQPQHF.

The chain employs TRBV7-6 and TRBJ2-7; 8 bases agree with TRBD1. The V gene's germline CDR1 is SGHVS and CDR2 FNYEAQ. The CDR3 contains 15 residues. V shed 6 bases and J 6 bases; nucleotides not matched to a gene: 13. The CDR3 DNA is TGTGCCAGCAGTTGGTCGACAGGGGTGGGTGCCGAGCAGTACTTC. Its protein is CASSWSTGVGAEQYF. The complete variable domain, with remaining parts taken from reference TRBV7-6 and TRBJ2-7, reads GAGVSQSPRYKVTKRGQDVALRCDPISGHVSLYWYRQALGQGPEFLTYFNYEAQQDKSGLPNDRFSAERPEGSISTLTIQRTEQRDSAMYRCASSWSTGVGAEQYFGPGTRLTVT.

CDR3 DNA: TGTGCCAGCAGCTTGGGTTACTTAGCGGGGCAAGAGACCCAGTACTTC. It encodes CASSLGYLAGQETQYF. The chain uses TRBV7-2 and TRBJ2-5; 8 positions agree with TRBD2. This CDR3 region has 16 residues. V trimming: 3 bases; J trimming: 2 bases; junction bases outside the gene matches: 8. The germline gives CDR1 SGHTA, CDR2 FQGNSA.

The DNA of the CDR3 is TGTGCCAGCAGCCAAGCTCACGACAGGGGGTCCTCCTACGAGCAGTACTTC. Amino acids: CASSQAHDRGSSYEQYF. This chain connects TRBV3-1 (or the pseudogene TRBV3-2) to TRBJ2-7; 9 bases match TRBD1. Unmatched junction bases numbered 7, after V lost 1 base and J lost 0 bases. The CDR3 loop spans 17 amino acids. Germline values: CDR1 LGHDT, CDR2 YNNKEL (reference sequence).

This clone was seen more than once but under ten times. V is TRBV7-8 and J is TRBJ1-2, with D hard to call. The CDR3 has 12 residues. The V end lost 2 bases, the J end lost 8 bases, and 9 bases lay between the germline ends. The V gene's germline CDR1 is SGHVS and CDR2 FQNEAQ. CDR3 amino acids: CASSLIAEGYTF. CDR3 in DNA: TGTGCCAGCAGCTTAATTGCGGAAGGCTACACCTTC.

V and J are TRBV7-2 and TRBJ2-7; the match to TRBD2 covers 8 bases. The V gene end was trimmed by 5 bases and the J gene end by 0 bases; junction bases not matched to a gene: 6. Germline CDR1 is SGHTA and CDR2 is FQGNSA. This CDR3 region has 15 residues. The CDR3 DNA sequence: TGTGCCAGCAGCACCCAGCGGGGGAGCTCCTACGAGCAGTACTTC. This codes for CASSTQRGSSYEQYF.

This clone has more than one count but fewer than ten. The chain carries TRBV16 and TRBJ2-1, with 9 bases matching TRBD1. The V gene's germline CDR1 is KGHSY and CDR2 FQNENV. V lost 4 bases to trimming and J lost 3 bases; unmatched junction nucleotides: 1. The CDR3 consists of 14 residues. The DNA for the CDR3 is TGTGCCAGCAGCCCGGGACAGGGCTACAATGAGCAGTTCTTC. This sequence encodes CASSPGQGYNEQFF.

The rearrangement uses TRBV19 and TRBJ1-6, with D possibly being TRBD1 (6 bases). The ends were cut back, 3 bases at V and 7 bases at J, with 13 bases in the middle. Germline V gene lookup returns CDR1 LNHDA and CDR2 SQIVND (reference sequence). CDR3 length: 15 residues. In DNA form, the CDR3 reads TGTGCCAGTAGTATTCAGGACAGAACGAATTCACCCCTCCACTTT. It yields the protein CASSIQDRTNSPLHF.

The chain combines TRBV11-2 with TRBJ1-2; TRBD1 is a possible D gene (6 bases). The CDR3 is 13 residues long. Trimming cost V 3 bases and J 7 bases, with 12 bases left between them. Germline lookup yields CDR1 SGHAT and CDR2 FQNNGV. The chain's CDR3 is CASSFSQGGGYTF. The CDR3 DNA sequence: TGTGCCAGCAGCTTCTCACAGGGCGGTGGCTACACCTTC.

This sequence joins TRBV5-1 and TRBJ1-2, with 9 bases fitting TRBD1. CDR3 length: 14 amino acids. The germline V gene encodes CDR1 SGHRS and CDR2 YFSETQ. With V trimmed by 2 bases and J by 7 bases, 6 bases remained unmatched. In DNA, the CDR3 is TGCGCCAGCAGCTTAAAAGGGACAGGGAGTGGCTACACCTTC. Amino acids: CASSLKGTGSGYTF.

In nucleotides, the CDR3 is TGTGCCAGCAGTAGAGGTACTAGCGGGGGATTTTCCGAGCAGTACTTC. It encodes CASSRGTSGGFSEQYF. The chain carries TRBV28 and TRBJ2-7; 11 positions agree with TRBD2. The CDR3 runs 16 residues. Losses at the gene ends were 5 bases for V and 6 bases for J; bases not matched to a gene: 12. CDR1 and CDR2 (germline): MDHEN, SYDVKM.

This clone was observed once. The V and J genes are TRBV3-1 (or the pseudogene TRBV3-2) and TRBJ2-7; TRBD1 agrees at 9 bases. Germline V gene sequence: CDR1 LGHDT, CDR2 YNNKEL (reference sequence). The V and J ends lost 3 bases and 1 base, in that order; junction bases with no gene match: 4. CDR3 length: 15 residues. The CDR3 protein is CASSQTGQGSYEQYF. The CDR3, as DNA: TGTGCCAGCAGCCAGACGGGACAGGGTTCCTACGAGCAGTACTTC.